The 13 T cell receptor beta chains presented below share a single source sample, sequenced in a study of T cells in Graves' hyperthyroidism and ophthalmopathy. Amplification of TCR beta CDR3 regions used RNA as the template. Primed by the HTBI set, a first-round RT-PCR was run on the TCR CDR3. TCRdb reprocessed the multiplex PCR reads with MiXCR, giving one entry per CDR3 protein. Among some 760,000 distinct CDR3 sequences listed, approximately 14% were seen once. Source material: blood. The source of these receptors is a woman under 30 with Graves' hyperthyroidism.

This clonotype has a count of ten or more. The J gene is TRBJ2-7, the V gene TRBV7-2; a possible D gene is TRBD2 (5 bases). The germline gives CDR1 SGHTA, CDR2 FQGNSA. Trimming stripped 0 bases from V and 4 bases from J, with 10 bases between. The CDR3 sequence is 14 residues long. In DNA form, the CDR3 reads TGTGCCAGCAGCTTAGCGGGGAGCCCGTACGAGCAGTACTTC. This gives the protein CASSLAGSPYEQYF.

The chain carries TRBV6-5 and TRBJ1-2, with a possible D match to TRBD1 (5 bases). V gave up 2 bases and J gave up 7 bases, with 14 bases separating them. Germline V gene data show CDR1 as MNHEY and CDR2 as SVGAGI. This CDR3 is 14 amino acids long. The CDR3 here is CASSYGRQGFGYTF. In nucleotides, the CDR3 is TGTGCCAGCAGTTACGGGCGGCAGGGCTTTGGCTACACCTTC.

This clonotype occurred a few times. The rearrangement joins TRBV29-1 to TRBJ1-5, with D maybe TRBD1 (6 bases). CDR3 length: 13 residues. Germline V gives CDR1 SQVTM, CDR2 ANQGSEA. V was pared by 6 bases and J by 7 bases, with 16 bases between. CDR3 region: CSVQGGIGQPQHF. CDR3 coding DNA: TGCAGCGTCCAAGGGGGGATAGGACAGCCCCAGCATTTT.

This clonotype was recorded many times. The chain joins TRBV18 to TRBJ2-7; either TRBD1 or TRBD2 may supply D (5 bases each). Trimming pared 1 base from V and 2 bases from J, leaving 15 bases between. This CDR3 has 16 amino acids. Germline V CDR1 and CDR2: KGHSH, LQKENI. The CDR3 region is CASSPRDSGKTYEQYF. In nucleotides, the CDR3 is TGTGCCAGCTCACCACGAGACAGCGGCAAAACCTACGAGCAGTACTTC. Full variable domain (remainder filled in from reference TRBV18 and TRBJ2-7): NAGVMQNPRHLVRRRGQEARLRCSPMKGHSHVYWYRQLPEEGLKFMVYLQKENIIDESGMPKERFSAEFPKEGPSILRIQQVVRGDSAAYFCASSPRDSGKTYEQYFGPGTRLTVT.

The gene calls are TRBV7-2 and TRBJ2-1; 15 nucleotides agree with TRBD2. CDR1 SGHTA and CDR2 FQGNSA come from the germline V gene. The CDR3 extends over 18 amino acids. The V gene end was trimmed by 1 base and the J gene end by 3 bases; junction bases not matched to a gene: 4. The CDR3 loop reads CASSLGTSGRALYNEQFF. The CDR3 coding sequence is TGTGCCAGCAGCTTAGGGACTAGCGGGAGGGCCCTCTACAATGAGCAGTTCTTC.

This clonotype was counted at least ten times. The chain carries TRBV27 and TRBJ2-1; possibly TRBD1 for D (6 bases). Germline-derived CDR1 and CDR2 are MNHEY and SMNVEV (reference sequence). V lost 5 bases and J 6 bases, leaving 20 bases between the germline ends. This CDR3 is 16 amino acids long. The CDR3 here is CASSPPLGRGGNEQFF. The CDR3 DNA reads TGTGCCAGCAGTCCCCCACTCGGACGAGGGGGCAATGAGCAGTTCTTC.

The chain couples TRBV6-1 to TRBJ2-7; 7 nucleotides align to TRBD1. V shed 6 bases, J shed 0 bases, and the junction held 8 bases outside the gene matches. CDR1 and CDR2 (germline): MNHNS, SASEGT. CDR3 size: 15 residues. This chain's CDR3 is CASSGRDRSSYEQYF. The CDR3 nucleotides are TGTGCCAGCAGCGGCCGGGACAGAAGCTCCTACGAGCAGTACTTC.

The sample holds many counts of this clonotype. The chain recombines TRBV6-1 with TRBJ2-5, with TRBD2 as a possible D gene (7 bases). V was pared by 7 bases and J by 5 bases, with 23 bases between. There are 16 residues in the CDR3. Germline V gene data show CDR1 as MNHNS and CDR2 as SASEGT. CDR3 bases: TGTGCCAGCACAAAGAACGGGGGGCTACTGCGGGAGACCCAGTACTTC. It is translated as CASTKNGGLLRETQYF.

This clonotype showed up just a few times. V and J are TRBV20-1 and TRBJ1-1; 7 bases agree with TRBD1. Losses at the gene ends were 6 bases for V and 0 bases for J; bases not matched to a gene: 7. CDR1 and CDR2 from the germline V gene are DFQATT and SNEGSKA (reference sequence). The CDR3 is 14 residues long. In nucleotides, the CDR3 is TGCAGTGCCCGGCGGGGACAGTTGAACACTGAAGCTTTCTTT. Translated: CSARRGQLNTEAFF.

This clonotype appeared a few times. The V and J genes are TRBV24-1 and TRBJ2-3; D gene unclear. V gave up 7 bases and J gave up 5 bases, with 12 bases separating them. CDR1 is KGHDR and CDR2 is SFDVKD in the germline V gene. CDR3 length: 13 residues. The CDR3 protein is CATRPRSEDTQYF. For the CDR3, the DNA is TGTGCCACCAGACCCCGTTCAGAAGATACGCAGTATTTT.

The J gene is TRBJ1-4, the V gene TRBV19; a weak D match, TRBD1 (5 bases). Germline-derived CDR1 and CDR2 are LNHDA and SQIVND (reference sequence). This CDR3 spans 15 amino acids. V was shortened by 1 base and J by 8 bases, with 14 bases between the two germline ends. CDR3 protein: CASSIGDRIGEKLFF. The CDR3 bases are TGTGCCAGTAGTATAGGGGACCGGATAGGAGAAAAACTGTTTTTT.

The sample holds many counts of this clonotype. The chain carries TRBV11-2 and TRBJ2-1; D possibly matches TRBD1 or TRBD2 (5 bases each). The V end was cut by 1 base, the J end by 2 bases, with 18 bases between. The length of the CDR3 is 18 residues. Germline V gene sequence: CDR1 SGHAT, CDR2 FQNNGV. CDR3 in DNA: TGTGCCAGCAGCTTAGGTGGTTTCAGGGACGGGACCTACAATGAGCAGTTCTTC. Translation gives CASSLGGFRDGTYNEQFF.

A few counts support this clonotype. The V and J genes are TRBV6-2 or TRBV6-3 and TRBJ1-5, with a tentative D call TRBD1 (5 bases). CDR3 length equals 11 residues. CDR1 MNHEY and CDR2 SVGEGT come from the germline V gene. Trimming took 11 bases from V and 3 from J, leaving 8 bases between them. Here the CDR3 reads CAGTDNQPQHF. Written as DNA, the CDR3 is TGTGCCGGGACGGACAATCAGCCCCAGCATTTT.